This T cell receptor (beta chain) emerged from a study of blood T cell repertoires in COVID-19. This clone showed up just once. Cohort 3 donors were reported recovered after two negative PCRs, clearance, or symptom resolution. Trimming took off 0 bases at V and 6 bases at J, with 12 bases between the two ends. The CDR3 has 13 residues. In germline, CDR1 is GTSNPN, CDR2 SVGIG (reference sequence). The method was immunoSEQ multiplex PCR; TCRdb's version includes in-frame clones alone and lacks a portion of them. The sample shows more than 300,000 clones, more than 75% of them seen only once. The chain recombines TRBV30 with TRBJ2-7, with no clear D. The receptor's source is a woman younger than 35 who had recovered from COVID-19. Material: PBMCs or T cells enriched from blood (not recorded which). The chain's CDR3 is CAWSVLLLSEQYF. DNA of the CDR3: TGTGCCTGGAGTGTACTGCTCCTCTCCGAGCAGTACTTC.